This passage covers 23 T cell receptor beta chains from one sample sequenced in a study of blood T cell repertoires in COVID-19. TCRdb's copy holds only in-frame clones and misses some; the assay was immunoSEQ multiplex PCR. The profile shows some 250,000 clones, over 65% of them singletons. The sequenced sample consisted of peripheral blood. The receptors derive from a woman aged 80 or older with acute or convalescent COVID-19.

The rearrangement links TRBV4-3 to TRBJ1-5, with 9 bases fitting TRBD1. J lost 4 bases, V lost 4 bases, and 5 bases had no gene match. Germline CDR1 reads LGHNA; CDR2 reads YSLEER. The CDR3 has 15 amino acids. The CDR3: CASSLQTGGNQPQHF. The CDR3 nucleotides are TGCGCCAGCAGCCTCCAGACAGGGGGGAATCAGCCCCAGCATTTT.

This clone appeared many times. This chain uses TRBV15 with TRBJ1-1; possible D gene TRBD1, 6 bases. The V end was cut by 0 bases, the J end by 0 bases, with 8 bases between. Germline V gives CDR1 LNHNV, CDR2 YYDKDF (reference sequence). This CDR3 is 15 amino acids long. CDR3 DNA: TGTGCCACCAGCAGAGAAAGGGGGATGAACACTGAAGCTTTCTTT. It encodes CATSRERGMNTEAFF.

The chain links TRBV9 to TRBJ2-3; D not certain. Germline V gene lookup returns CDR1 SGDLS and CDR2 YYNGEE. This CDR3 spans 16 amino acids. V lost 0 bases and J lost 0, with 11 bases in between. The CDR3 protein is CASSVARSESTDTQYF. As DNA, the CDR3 is TGTGCCAGCAGCGTAGCTAGGAGCGAGAGCACAGATACGCAGTATTTT.

This sequence joins TRBV28 and TRBJ1-1; 9 nucleotides line up with TRBD1. V gave up 5 bases and J gave up 5 bases; unmatched junction bases: 6. Per germline, CDR1 MDHEN and CDR2 SYDVKM. The CDR3 consists of 14 residues. CDR3 sequence reads: CASSPDRGGTEAFF. DNA for the CDR3: TGTGCCAGCAGTCCGGACAGGGGCGGGACTGAAGCTTTCTTT.

In its sample, this clone was seen once. V and J are TRBV6-2 or TRBV6-3 and TRBJ2-3; 9 bases match TRBD2. The trim removed 2 bases at V and 7 bases at J, leaving 10 bases unmatched. Germline-derived CDR1 and CDR2 are MNHEY and SVGEGT. This CDR3 contains 16 residues. The CDR3 spells CASSYVAGEVLNTQYF. CDR3 coding DNA: TGTGCCAGCAGTTACGTAGCGGGGGAGGTTTTGAATACGCAGTATTTT.

The chain employs TRBV6-5 and TRBJ1-1, with D maybe TRBD1 (5 bases). Germline lookup yields CDR1 MNHEY and CDR2 SVGAGI. Trimming cost V 7 bases and J 5 bases, with 20 bases left between them. There are 15 residues in the CDR3. The chain's CDR3 is CASTMGGLGRTEAFF. CDR3 sequence (DNA): TGTGCCAGCACTATGGGGGGACTTGGGAGGACTGAAGCTTTCTTT.

V usage is TRBV12-3 or TRBV12-4 and J usage is TRBJ2-1, with a tentative D call TRBD2 (5 bases). The V end lost 7 bases, the J end lost 4 bases, and 11 bases lay between the germline ends. The CDR3 extends over 13 amino acids. The CDR3 bases are TGTGCCAGCACCAAGGACTTATACAATGAGCAGTTCTTC. It yields the protein CASTKDLYNEQFF.

The chain carries TRBV2 and TRBJ2-1; 7 nucleotides line up with TRBD2. Germline CDR1 and CDR2: SNHLY and FYNNEI. V lost 7 bases to trimming and J lost 0 bases; unmatched junction nucleotides: 3. This CDR3 spans 14 amino acids. The chain's CDR3 is CASNLADSYNEQFF. The CDR3, as DNA: TGTGCCAGCAACCTAGCGGACTCCTACAATGAGCAGTTCTTC.

This clone was recorded a few times. This sequence joins TRBV11-3 and TRBJ2-1, with a tentative D call TRBD2 (6 bases). The germline V gene has CDR1 SGHNT and CDR2 YENEEA. The length of the CDR3 is 15 residues. V shed 1 base and J shed 2 bases, with 9 bases lying between them. The CDR3 loop reads CASSLGSGAYNEQFF. DNA for the CDR3: TGTGCCAGCAGCTTAGGTAGCGGAGCCTACAATGAGCAGTTCTTC. Drawing the rest from reference TRBV11-3 and TRBJ2-1, the complete variable domain is EAGVVQSPRYKIIEKKQPVAFWCNPISGHNTLYWYLQNLGQGPELLIRYENEEAVDDSQLPKDRFSAERLKGVDSTLKIQPAELGDSAVYLCASSLGSGAYNEQFFGPGTRLTVL.

The chain links TRBV6-5 to TRBJ2-5; TRBD2 aligns across 11 bases. Trimming cost V 6 bases and J 5 bases; bases outside gene matches: 8. The germline CDR1 and CDR2 sequences are MNHEY and SVGAGI. The CDR3 is 15 amino acids. CDR3 DNA sequence: TGTGCCAGCAGAAATAGCGGGGGGGGTTTGGAGACCCAGTACTTC. Its protein is CASRNSGGGLETQYF.

The chain joins TRBV6-5 to TRBJ1-1; D is possibly TRBD1 (5 bases). The germline V gene has CDR1 MNHEY and CDR2 SVGAGI. This CDR3 is built from 14 residues. Trimming pared 7 bases from V and 0 bases from J, leaving 12 bases between. CDR3 in DNA: TGTGCCAGCACCCAGGACACACTGAACACTGAAGCTTTCTTT. It translates to CASTQDTLNTEAFF.

In this sample, this clone turned up a few times. The genes are TRBV27 and TRBJ1-6; the match to TRBD1 covers 9 bases. Unmatched junction bases numbered 11, after V lost 3 bases and J lost 8 bases. CDR1 and CDR2 (germline): MNHEY, SMNVEV (reference sequence). This CDR3 has 17 residues. CDR3 region: CASSFKGTGNYDSPLHF. The CDR3 coding sequence is TGTGCCAGCAGTTTCAAGGGGACAGGGAATTATGATTCACCCCTCCACTTT.

V gene TRBV3-1 (or the pseudogene TRBV3-2) combines with J gene TRBJ1-2; TRBD1 matches 9 bases. This CDR3 spans 15 amino acids. The ends lost 4 bases at V and 4 bases at J; junction bases unmatched: 7. Looked up from germline, CDR1 is LGHDT and CDR2 is YNNKEL (reference sequence). The CDR3 reads CASSLGTGTSYGYTF. The CDR3, as DNA: TGTGCCAGCAGCCTAGGGACAGGGACGTCCTATGGCTACACCTTC.

This chain joins TRBV10-3 and TRBJ1-2; D possibly corresponds to TRBD1 (5 bases). The CDR3 has 13 residues. Trimming left V 8 bases short and J 6 bases short, with 16 bases between. The germline V gene has CDR1 ENHRY and CDR2 SYGVKD. The CDR3 is CAIGAGETNGYTF. The CDR3 DNA sequence: TGTGCCATCGGGGCGGGGGAGACGAATGGCTACACCTTC.

This chain joins TRBV4-3 and TRBJ1-5; D possibly corresponds to TRBD1 (6 bases). The ends were cut back, 0 bases at V and 4 bases at J, with 13 bases in the middle. The CDR3 loop spans 16 amino acids. Per germline, CDR1 LGHNA and CDR2 YSLEER. CDR3 sequence: CASSQDWARGNQPQHF. CDR3 coding DNA: TGCGCCAGCAGCCAAGATTGGGCCAGGGGAAATCAGCCCCAGCATTTT.

V gene TRBV19 combines with J gene TRBJ1-5; 8 bases fit TRBD1. The CDR3 extends over 13 amino acids. CDR1 is LNHDA, CDR2 SQIVND, per germline (reference sequence). With V trimmed by 3 bases and J by 10 bases, 5 bases remained unmatched. The CDR3 DNA is TGTGCCAGTAGTATCAAATCAGGGGGCCCCCAGCATTTT. It translates to CASSIKSGGPQHF.

The gene calls are TRBV6-6 and TRBJ2-3; 12 nucleotides align to TRBD2. Germline lookup yields CDR1 MNHNY and CDR2 SVGAGI (reference sequence). Germline trimming cut 6 bases from V and 4 bases from J; bases unmatched to any gene: 8. The CDR3 runs to 16 residues. CDR3 DNA: TGTGCCAGCAGGGCCGCGACTAGCGGGAGATCAGATACGCAGTATTTT. This gives the protein CASRAATSGRSDTQYF.

The V call is TRBV5-4, the J call TRBJ1-1; D might be TRBD1 (5 bases). V lost 4 bases, J lost 2 bases, and 15 bases lay in between. Germline lookup yields CDR1 SGHNT and CDR2 YYREEE (reference sequence). CDR3 length: 15 residues. The DNA for the CDR3 is TGTGCCAGCAGCCTGGGACGGCCGGGAAACACTGAAGCTTTCTTT. Translation gives CASSLGRPGNTEAFF.

This chain uses TRBV28 with TRBJ2-2; 7 bases match TRBD2. The CDR3 has 20 residues. Germline assignment: CDR1 MDHEN and CDR2 SYDVKM. V lost 5 bases and J lost 2; bases outside the gene matches: 20. CDR3 coding DNA: TGTGCCAGCAGTCCCCGGGCGGGGGTCGCTAGTATACTAAACACCGGGGAGCTGTTTTTT. Residues: CASSPRAGVASILNTGELFF.

The J gene is TRBJ2-1, the V gene TRBV2; 7 positions match TRBD2. V shed 1 base and J 4 bases; nucleotides not matched to a gene: 7. The CDR3 is 16 amino acids. Germline V gene lookup returns CDR1 SNHLY and CDR2 FYNNEI. In DNA, the CDR3 is TGTGCCAGCAGTGAAGAGGTGACAGCGGGATACAATGAGCAGTTCTTC. Translating it yields CASSEEVTAGYNEQFF.

The chain recombines TRBV30 with TRBJ2-1, with TRBD2 as a possible D gene (6 bases). Germline loops: CDR1 GTSNPN, CDR2 SVGIG (reference sequence). The CDR3 loop spans 13 amino acids. V gave up 2 bases and J gave up 6 bases, with 11 bases separating them. The CDR3 protein is CAWSQDYFNEQFF. CDR3 DNA sequence: TGTGCCTGGAGTCAGGACTACTTCAATGAGCAGTTCTTC.

The chain joins TRBV20-1 to TRBJ2-5; no clear D gene. Germline CDR1 is DFQATT and CDR2 is SNEGSKA (reference sequence). Trimming pared 6 bases from V and 4 bases from J, leaving 9 bases between. The CDR3 sequence is 11 residues long. The CDR3 DNA reads TGCAGTGCCTCGGGTAGAGAGACCCAGTACTTC. Its protein product is CSASGRETQYF.

This chain links TRBV5-4 with TRBJ2-2; 9 bases line up with TRBD1. CDR1 and CDR2 from the germline V gene are SGHNT and YYREEE (reference sequence). The CDR3 runs 15 residues. V was clipped by 3 bases and J by 7 bases; unmatched bases: 7. CDR3 loop: CASSSGDRVGGELFF. The DNA for the CDR3 is TGTGCCAGCAGCTCCGGGGACAGGGTAGGCGGGGAGCTGTTTTTT.